The rows below give T cell receptor beta chains drawn from one sample of a study of identical twins. MiXCR, applied by TCRdb to the 5' RACE reads, yields one record per CDR3 protein. The repertoire holds about 470,000 distinct CDR3 sequences, with less than 25% as singletons. The data also belong to a second study, concerning T cells expressing NK-cell markers.

Sequenced input: CD4+ T cells sorted from blood. The receptors here all came from a woman aged 18-29 years in good health. Both conserved end residues are part of each CDR3. The D gene is left open where the match is weak. Clone sizes are given selectively: once, few, many, or a class where the clone is expanded.

j_call	v_call	d_call	clone_size	cdr3_aa	cdr3_nt
TRBJ2-7	TRBV27	.	few	CASNGGRDYEQYF	TGTGCCAGCAATGGTGGTCGGGACTACGAGCAGTACTTC
TRBJ1-1	TRBV30	.	few	CAWRRAADRAFF	TGTGCCTGGAGACGGGCCGCCGACAGAGCTTTCTTT
TRBJ1-1	TRBV20-1	TRBD1	many	CSGGQGLTEAFF	TGCAGTGGAGGACAGGGGTTGACTGAAGCTTTCTTT
TRBJ2-1	TRBV19	.	.	CASRRGGNYNEQFF	TGTGCCAGTCGCCGCGGGGGCAACTACAATGAGCAGTTCTTC
TRBJ2-5	TRBV20-1	TRBD2	few	CSAGPGLAETQYF	TGCAGTGCTGGGCCTGGACTAGCTGAGACCCAGTACTTC
TRBJ2-3	TRBV12-3/TRBV12-4	.	many	CASRTGLRTDTQYF	TGTGCCAGCAGAACGGGACTTCGCACAGATACGCAGTATTTT
TRBJ2-3	TRBV20-1	.	.	CSAEEDTQYF	TGCAGTGCTGAAGAGGATACGCAGTATTTT
TRBJ2-1	TRBV20-1	TRBD1	few	CSAVGQAHEQFF	TGCAGTGCTGTGGGACAGGCCCATGAGCAGTTCTTC
TRBJ2-2	TRBV5-6	.	few	CASSPRGGGDTGELFF	TGTGCCAGCAGCCCCCGAGGAGGGGGGGACACCGGGGAGCTGTTTTTT
TRBJ2-1	TRBV12-3/TRBV12-4	TRBD1	few	CASRNPGTGVNEQFF	TGTGCCAGCAGAAACCCCGGGACAGGGGTCAATGAGCAGTTCTTC
TRBJ1-2	TRBV10-2	.	few	CASSGRVNYGYTF	TGCGCCAGCAGTGGAAGGGTTAACTATGGCTACACCTTC
TRBJ2-7	TRBV19	TRBD1	.	CASSEWDRSYEQYF	TGTGCCAGTAGTGAATGGGACAGATCCTACGAGCAGTACTTC
TRBJ2-1	TRBV2	.	few	CASRAREVQFF	TGTGCCAGCAGAGCCCGTGAGGTGCAGTTCTTC
TRBJ2-1	TRBV29-1	.	few	CSVEGGSSYNEQFF	TGCAGCGTTGAAGGGGGCTCGTCCTACAATGAGCAGTTCTTC
TRBJ2-7	TRBV5-1	.	many	CASSLDLEQYF	TGCGCCAGCAGCTTGGATCTCGAGCAGTACTTC
TRBJ2-1	TRBV5-6	.	.	CASSWVNNEQFF	TGTGCCAGCAGCTGGGTTAACAATGAGCAGTTCTTC
TRBJ2-5	TRBV10-3	TRBD2	.	CAISVTSGQETQYF	TGTGCCATCAGTGTTACTAGCGGGCAAGAGACCCAGTACTTC
TRBJ2-1	TRBV18	.	.	CASSPPYLGEQFF	TGTGCCAGCTCACCACCGTATCTTGGTGAGCAGTTCTTC
TRBJ2-3	TRBV29-1	.	.	CSVEAGAVGDTQYF	TGCAGCGTTGAGGCGGGGGCGGTGGGAGATACGCAGTATTTT
TRBJ2-5	TRBV15	TRBD2	.	CATSRELAGGRQETQYF	TGTGCCACCAGCAGAGAACTAGCGGGGGGGAGGCAAGAGACCCAGTACTTC
TRBJ2-5	TRBV7-7	TRBD2	few	CASSSGLAGLETQYF	TGTGCTAGCAGCTCGGGACTAGCGGGGTTGGAGACCCAGTACTTC
TRBJ2-4	TRBV20-1	.	few	CSASSAELAKNIQYF	TGCAGTGCTAGTAGCGCGGAGCTAGCCAAAAACATTCAGTACTTC
TRBJ2-7	TRBV9	.	.	CTSSVSGGGGYEQYF	TGTACCAGCAGCGTATCTGGAGGGGGCGGTTACGAGCAGTACTTC
TRBJ2-3	TRBV27	TRBD2	.	CASSRKPGLAGRETQYF	TGTGCCAGCAGTCGAAAACCGGGACTAGCGGGACGTGAGACGCAGTATTTT
TRBJ2-5	TRBV10-1	.	few	CASSESRGQETQYF	TGCGCCAGCAGTGAGTCCCGGGGGCAAGAGACCCAGTACTTC
TRBJ1-2	TRBV12-3/TRBV12-4	.	.	CASSLRDRDSYGYTF	TGTGCCAGCAGCCTCCGGGACCGAGACTCCTATGGCTACACCTTC
TRBJ2-5	TRBV20-1	.	.	CSAREYPGPGETQYF	TGCAGTGCTAGAGAATATCCAGGCCCGGGAGAGACCCAGTACTTC
TRBJ2-1	TRBV5-1	TRBD2	few	CASSLGILAGGSYNEQFF	TGCGCCAGCAGCTTGGGGATACTAGCGGGAGGATCCTACAATGAGCAGTTCTTC
TRBJ1-5	TRBV20-1	TRBD1	few	CSARPVGDRGIGQPQHF	TGCAGTGCTCGCCCCGTCGGGGACAGGGGGATCGGTCAGCCCCAGCATTTT
TRBJ2-3	TRBV5-1	TRBD2	once	CASSRNSGGAADTQYF	TGCGCCAGCAGCAGGAATAGCGGGGGGGCAGCAGATACGCAGTATTTT
TRBJ2-7	TRBV20-1	.	.	CSASSGYPPYEQYF	TGCAGTGCTAGTAGTGGCTACCCCCCCTACGAGCAGTACTTC
TRBJ1-1	TRBV7-9	.	.	CASTRDTEAFF	TGTGCCAGCACAAGGGACACTGAAGCTTTCTTT
TRBJ2-4	TRBV12-3/TRBV12-4	.	few	CASSPQIRNIQYF	TGTGCCAGCAGCCCACAGATAAGGAACATTCAGTACTTC
TRBJ1-1	TRBV9	TRBD1	.	CASSVEPGGTFEAFF	TGTGCCAGCAGCGTAGAGCCAGGGGGAACTTTTGAAGCTTTCTTT
TRBJ2-2	TRBV5-6	.	.	CASSFMSTGELFF	TGTGCCAGCAGCTTTATGAGCACCGGGGAGCTGTTTTTT
TRBJ2-2	TRBV7-2	TRBD1	few	CASSLVVAGGTGELFF	TGTGCCAGCAGCTTAGTGGTGGCAGGGGGAACCGGGGAGCTGTTTTTT
TRBJ2-1	TRBV5-1	TRBD2	few	CASSLVLAANNEQFF	TGCGCCAGCAGCTTGGTACTAGCGGCCAACAATGAGCAGTTCTTC
TRBJ2-6	TRBV12-3/TRBV12-4	.	.	CASREANVLTF	TGTGCCAGCAGGGAAGCCAACGTCCTGACTTTC
TRBJ2-3	TRBV29-1	.	few	CSVDTGIDTQYF	TGCAGCGTCGACACGGGGATAGATACGCAGTATTTT
TRBJ1-4	TRBV10-3	.	few	CAARTSTGEKLFF	TGTGCCGCCAGGACGTCGACAGGTGAAAAACTGTTTTTT
TRBJ2-2	TRBV4-2	TRBD2	many	CASSQGDYNEPGELFF	TGTGCCAGCAGCCAAGGGGACTACAACGAACCCGGGGAGCTGTTTTTT
TRBJ2-3	TRBV6-2/TRBV6-3	.	.	CASSYRRQGRDTQYF	TGTGCCAGCAGTTACCGCCGGCAGGGGAGAGATACGCAGTATTTT